What follows describes a single T cell receptor (beta chain). Within the sample, other DNA sequences also encode this same CDR3. The assay used deep level. This table comes from immunoSEQ multiplex PCR, and its TCRdb copy is limited to in-frame clones, with some not included. The sample has about 2 million clones; roughly 94% are singletons. The sample originates from a study of shared clonotypes between healthy human individuals. Germline-derived CDR1 and CDR2 are SGHTA and FQGNSA. The V end lost 1 base, the J end lost 4 bases, and 7 bases lay between the germline ends. The CDR3 loop spans 13 amino acids.

Sequenced: naive CD4+ T cells sorted from blood. The subset here: CD45RA+ positively selected. The receptor comes from a man younger than 35 in good health. This chain connects TRBV7-2 to TRBJ2-5; D is uncertain. The DNA for the CDR3 is TGTGCCAGCAGCTTAGGAGTGGCAGAGACCCAGTACTTC. Encoded protein: CASSLGVAETQYF.